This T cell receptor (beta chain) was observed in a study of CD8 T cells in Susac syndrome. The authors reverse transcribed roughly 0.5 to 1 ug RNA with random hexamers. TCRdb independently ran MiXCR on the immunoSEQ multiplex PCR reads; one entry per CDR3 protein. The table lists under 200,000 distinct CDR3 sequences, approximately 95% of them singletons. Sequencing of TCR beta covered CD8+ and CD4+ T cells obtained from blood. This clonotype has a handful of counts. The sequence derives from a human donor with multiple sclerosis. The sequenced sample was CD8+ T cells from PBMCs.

The CDR3 nucleotides read TGTGCCAGCAGTCCCGGGCAGAGCTATGGCTACACCTTC. This encodes CASSPGQSYGYTF. The chain recombines TRBV25-1 with TRBJ1-2; no reliable D call. Trimming took off 5 bases at V and 4 bases at J, with 11 bases between the two ends. The germline gives CDR1 MGHDK, CDR2 SYGVNS. This CDR3 has 13 amino acids.